This is a list of T cell receptor beta chains from one sample in a study of blood T cell repertoires in COVID-19. Sequenced by immunoSEQ multiplex PCR; TCRdb stores in-frame clones only, minus some. This table holds some 250,000 clones, approximately 84% found once. Sequencing used peripheral blood. Every receptor here comes from a woman over 75 with acute or convalescent COVID-19. The CDR3 runs from the conserved cysteine through the conserved F or W. A D gene is named only where the DNA matches it firmly. For some rows the clone size is stated as once, few or many, or as a class when expanded; others skip it.

>NA|TRBV6-1|NA|TRBJ2-2
CASSGPLGRGKTGELFF
TGTGCCAGCAGTGGACCCTTGGGCAGGGGAAAGACCGGGGAGCTGTTTTTT
>NA|TRBV6-8|NA|TRBJ2-2
CASKPGTPHGVNTGELFF
TGTGCCAGCAAGCCCGGGACTCCTCATGGGGTGAACACCGGGGAGCTGTTTTTT
>TRBD2|TRBV7-9|NA|TRBJ2-3
CASSLERGVGTDTQYF
TGTGCCAGCAGCTTGGAGCGGGGGGTGGGCACAGATACGCAGTATTTT
>NA|TRBV2|NA|TRBJ2-3
CASFRDSSTDTQYF
TGTGCCAGCTTCCGGGACTCCAGCACAGATACGCAGTATTTT
>NA|TRBV29-1|NA|TRBJ2-7
CSVALGQGDSREQYF
TGCAGCGTTGCCCTCGGGCAGGGCGATAGTCGCGAGCAGTACTTC
>TRBD2|TRBV6-5|NA|TRBJ2-7
CASREGLAGVVEQYF
TGTGCCAGCCGGGAGGGACTAGCGGGAGTAGTCGAGCAGTACTTC
>NA|TRBV11-2|NA|TRBJ2-5
CASSSLSVETQYF
TGTGCCAGCAGCTCCTTAAGCGTTGAGACCCAGTACTTC
>TRBD2|TRBV6-8|few|TRBJ2-7
CASSYRRLADLWEQYF
TGTGCCAGCAGTTACCGGCGACTAGCGGACCTGTGGGAGCAGTACTTC
>NA|TRBV25-1|NA|TRBJ1-6
CASSPHGTDFGSPLHF
TGTGCCAGCAGTCCTCACGGGACTGACTTCGGCTCACCCCTCCACTTT
>NA|TRBV9|NA|TRBJ2-1
CASSVGDTSGNEQFF
TGTGCCAGCAGCGTAGGGGACACCTCCGGGAATGAGCAGTTCTTC
>TRBD2|TRBV25-1|NA|TRBJ2-5
CASSEGATSGAQETQYF
TGTGCCAGCAGTGAGGGGGCGACTAGCGGAGCTCAAGAGACCCAGTACTTC
>TRBD1|TRBV6-5|NA|TRBJ1-3
CASRTTGVGNTIYF
TGTGCCAGCAGGACGACAGGGGTCGGAAACACCATATATTTT
>NA|TRBV3-1/TRBV3-2|NA|TRBJ1-5
CASSQELNQPQHF
TGTGCCAGCAGCCAAGAACTAAATCAGCCCCAGCATTTT
>TRBD1|TRBV10-2|NA|TRBJ2-7
CASRQQGVSYEQYF
TGCGCCAGTAGACAACAGGGGGTCTCCTACGAGCAGTACTTC
>NA|TRBV2|NA|TRBJ2-1
CASQGMQGGNEQFF
TGTGCCAGCCAAGGAATGCAGGGGGGCAATGAGCAGTTCTTC
>NA|TRBV7-9|NA|TRBJ1-2
CASSPRLTGIEFGGYTF
TGTGCCAGCAGCCCGAGGCTGACGGGGATTGAGTTTGGAGGCTACACCTTC
>NA|TRBV5-1|NA|TRBJ1-6
CASSLGSGSNSPLHF
TGCGCCAGCAGCTTGGGGTCCGGGAGTAATTCACCCCTCCACTTT
>TRBD1|TRBV19|NA|TRBJ2-3
CASSGTGVWDTQYF
TGTGCCAGTAGCGGGACAGGGGTTTGGGATACGCAGTATTTT
>TRBD1|TRBV10-3|NA|TRBJ2-7
CAISESTPGQGFEQYF
TGTGCCATCAGTGAGTCCACACCCGGACAGGGGTTCGAGCAGTACTTC
>TRBD2|TRBV5-1|NA|TRBJ2-1
CASSTSASSSYNEQFF
TGCGCCAGCAGCACTAGCGCCTCGAGCTCCTACAATGAGCAGTTCTTC
>NA|TRBV30|NA|TRBJ2-7
CAWSFNRAREQYF
TGTGCCTGGAGTTTCAACAGGGCGCGCGAGCAGTACTTC
>NA|TRBV11-3|once|TRBJ1-1
CASSLGANTEAFF
TGTGCCAGCAGCTTAGGGGCGAACACTGAAGCTTTCTTT
>NA|TRBV30|NA|TRBJ2-1
CAWHKTGNEQFF
TGTGCCTGGCACAAAACAGGGAATGAGCAGTTCTTC
>TRBD2|TRBV5-1|NA|TRBJ2-6
CASSPQTGRAGANVLTF
TGCGCCAGCAGCCCCCAAACGGGGAGGGCTGGGGCCAACGTCCTGACTTTC
>NA|TRBV2|NA|TRBJ1-5
CASSETPRDQPQHF
TGTGCCAGCAGTGAAACCCCCCGAGATCAGCCCCAGCATTTT
>NA|TRBV5-6|once|TRBJ1-1
CASSWGVTEAFF
TGTGCCAGCAGCTGGGGCGTAACTGAAGCTTTCTTT
>TRBD1|TRBV20-1|NA|TRBJ2-5
CSASPRGQLETQYF
TGCAGTGCTAGTCCCAGGGGACAGTTAGAGACCCAGTACTTC
>TRBD2|TRBV5-1|NA|TRBJ2-1
CASSIGSGGNSYNEQFF
TGCGCCAGCAGCATAGGGTCGGGAGGAAACTCCTACAATGAGCAGTTCTTC
>TRBD2|TRBV29-1|once|TRBJ2-7
CSAGRGTSGSYEQYF
TGCAGCGCGGGAAGAGGGACTAGTGGTTCTTACGAGCAGTACTTC
>TRBD1|TRBV5-1|NA|TRBJ1-2
CASSRGQGSYGYTF
TGCGCCAGCAGTCGGGGACAGGGGAGCTATGGCTACACCTTC
>TRBD1|TRBV5-1|NA|TRBJ1-1
CASSSQGARSTEAFF
TGCGCCAGCAGCTCACAGGGGGCGAGGAGCACTGAAGCTTTCTTT
>TRBD2|TRBV19|NA|TRBJ2-2
CASSPAGGPTGELFF
TGTGCCAGTAGTCCAGCGGGGGGACCTACCGGGGAGCTGTTTTTT
>TRBD1|TRBV6-1|NA|TRBJ2-5
CASSEQTGNQETQYF
TGTGCCAGCAGTGAACAGACAGGGAACCAAGAGACCCAGTACTTC